The 6 T cell receptor beta chains reported below all come from one sample, sequenced in a study of shared clonotypes between healthy human individuals. Positive CCR7 selection of CD45RO-negative cells yielded the naive CD8 cells, and terminally differentiated effector memory CD45RA+ cells were excluded. Clones were sequenced by immunoSEQ multiplex PCR, and TCRdb holds only the in-frame ones, with some missing. Of about 2 million clones listed, about 94% are singletons. The sample was naive CD8+ T cells sorted from blood. The receptor source for this set is a man aged 18 to 30 in good health.

This chain links TRBV15 with TRBJ1-5; D is unclear. V was trimmed by 0 bases and J by 2 bases, leaving 14 bases between them. Germline assignment: CDR1 LNHNV and CDR2 YYDKDF (reference sequence). The CDR3 runs to 17 residues. The CDR3 DNA reads as TGTGCCACCAGCAGAGATTGGAGGGAGGCGGGCAATCAGCCCCAGCATTTT. It encodes CATSRDWREAGNQPQHF.

A word on this clone: The sample has other DNA sequences that encode this CDR3 too. The gene calls are TRBV2 and TRBJ2-7; D uncertain. Germline CDR1 reads SNHLY; CDR2 reads FYNNEI. Trimming took 6 bases from V and 2 from J, leaving 5 bases between them. The CDR3 runs 11 residues. The CDR3 reads CASSYTYEQYF. The CDR3 coding sequence is TGTGCCAGCAGCTATACCTACGAGCAGTACTTC.

The genes are TRBV19 and TRBJ2-7; TRBD2 might be the D (6 bases). V lost 4 bases and J 0 bases, leaving 13 bases between the germline ends. CDR1 is LNHDA, CDR2 SQIVND, per germline (reference sequence). This CDR3 contains 15 residues. The CDR3 nucleotides read TGTGCCAGTAGTACGAACCTCGGGAGCTCCTACGAGCAGTACTTC. Its protein is CASSTNLGSSYEQYF.

This clone was observed once. Other nucleotide sequences from this sample produce the same CDR3. The J gene is TRBJ2-3, the V gene TRBV6-5; TRBD2 aligns across 8 bases. The V gene's germline CDR1 is MNHEY and CDR2 SVGAGI. The CDR3 extends over 14 amino acids. With V trimmed by 6 bases and J by 4 bases, 6 bases remained unmatched. The CDR3 bases are TGTGCCAGCAGCTATTCACTAGCGGCAGATACGCAGTATTTT. As protein: CASSYSLAADTQYF.

This chain connects TRBV13 to TRBJ2-5; 8 positions match TRBD1. Germline loops: CDR1 PRHDT, CDR2 FYEKMQ (reference sequence). V shed 4 bases, J shed 5 bases, and the junction held 9 bases outside the gene matches. This CDR3 has 15 residues. The CDR3 reads CASSSSRGLRETQYF. The CDR3 nucleotides read TGTGCCAGCAGCTCAAGCAGGGGGCTTCGCGAGACCCAGTACTTC. Drawing the rest from reference TRBV13 and TRBJ2-5, the complete variable domain is AAGVIQSPRHLIKEKRETATLKCYPIPRHDTVYWYQQGPGQDPQFLISFYEKMQSDKGSIPDRFSAQQFSDYHSELNMSSLELGDSALYFCASSSSRGLRETQYFGPGTRLLVL.

This rearrangement joins TRBV4-1 to TRBJ1-6; 9 bases line up with TRBD1. The CDR3 length is 15 residues. Germline trimming cut 4 bases from V and 8 bases from J; bases unmatched to any gene: 6. Germline V CDR1 and CDR2: MGHRA, YSYEKL. In DNA, the CDR3 is TGCGCCAGCAGCCCTGACAGGGGGAGTGATTCACCCCTCCACTTT. As protein: CASSPDRGSDSPLHF.